A single sample is the source of the 10 T cell receptor beta chains below, sequenced in a study of cytomegalovirus exposure and HLA in healthy donors. Amplification used 60 Vbeta primers and 13 Jbeta primers. Generated by immunoSEQ multiplex PCR, the TCRdb table keeps only in-frame clones and is missing some. The sample consists of around 220,000 clones, roughly four fifths of them appearing once. Sequenced input: PBMCs. These receptors were taken from a girl aged 5-17 years in good health and CMV-seronegative.

V and J are TRBV5-1 and TRBJ2-3, with D perhaps TRBD2 (6 bases). V was shortened by 0 bases and J by 3 bases, with 11 bases between the two germline ends. There are 15 residues in the CDR3. CDR1 SGHRS and CDR2 YFSETQ come from the germline V gene. The DNA for the CDR3 is TGCGCCAGCAGCTTGGAAGGGAGGTTTACAGATACGCAGTATTTT. Amino acid sequence: CASSLEGRFTDTQYF.

Details on this clone: In this CDR3 the conserved last residue, phenylalanine or tryptophan, is missing, so a read error is likely. The genes are TRBV28 and TRBJ2-7; no reliable D call. The V gene's germline CDR1 is MDHEN and CDR2 SYDVKM. The germline V and J ends were trimmed by 2 bases and 6 bases, with 8 bases remaining between them. The CDR3 sequence is 12 residues long. The CDR3 DNA reads TGTGCCAGCAGTTTAACCGGAAGCGAGCAGTACCTC. Translating gives CASSLTGSEQYL.

The chain has TRBV15 and TRBJ1-2; 7 positions match TRBD1. Looked up from germline, CDR1 is LNHNV and CDR2 is YYDKDF (reference sequence). The CDR3 loop spans 16 amino acids. Germline trimming cut 4 bases from V and 0 bases from J; bases unmatched to any gene: 8. The CDR3 DNA follows: TGTGCCACCAGCAAAGACTCGGACAGGACTAACTATGGCTACACCTTC. It codes for CATSKDSDRTNYGYTF.

This chain connects TRBV11-2 to TRBJ2-2; TRBD2 matches 7 bases. The CDR3 contains 16 residues. Trimming at V came to 5 bases and at J to 7 bases, leaving 13 bases not matched to a gene. Germline CDR1 SGHAT, CDR2 FQNNGV. Here the CDR3 DNA reads TGTGCCAGCAGCCAACACCTCGAGACTAGCTTCGGGGAGCTGTTTTTT. Its protein product is CASSQHLETSFGELFF.

The CDR3 loop reads CASSLRAWAYEQYF. DNA for the CDR3: TGTGCCAGCAGCTTGAGAGCGTGGGCCTACGAGCAGTACTTC. V gene TRBV5-6 combines with J gene TRBJ2-7, with D unclear. Deletions cut 1 base from V and 2 bases from J, with 10 bases between. The CDR3 is 14 amino acids. Germline CDR1 reads SGHDT; CDR2 reads YYEEEE. The full variable domain, completed using reference TRBV5-6 and TRBJ2-7, is DAGVTQSPTHLIKTRGQQVTLRCSPKSGHDTVSWYQQALGQGPQFIFQYYEEEERQRGNFPDRFSGHQFPNYSSELNVNALLLGDSALYLCASSLRAWAYEQYFGPGTRLTVT.

The chain joins TRBV19 to TRBJ2-1, with D possibly being TRBD1 (6 bases). Deletions cut 8 bases from V and 5 bases from J, with 19 bases between. CDR1 LNHDA and CDR2 SQIVND come from the germline V gene (reference sequence). The CDR3 is 15 residues long. The CDR3: CASGSQGSAHNEQFF. The CDR3 DNA reads as TGTGCCAGTGGTTCACAGGGAAGTGCCCACAATGAGCAGTTCTTC.

This clone was counted once. CDR3 loop: CASSETLQTYNSPLHF. CDR3 DNA: TGTGCCAGCAGTGAAACCCTGCAGACCTATAATTCACCCCTCCACTTT. The chain employs TRBV6-1 and TRBJ1-6; no definite D call. This CDR3 has 16 amino acids. Germline V CDR1 and CDR2: MNHNS, SASEGT. Between the trimmed V and J ends, which lost 2 bases and 2 bases, there was a span of 10 bases.

There are a few counts of this clone. This sequence joins TRBV5-5 and TRBJ1-1, with 7 bases lining up with TRBD1. This CDR3 has 16 amino acids. The V gene end was trimmed by 4 bases and the J gene end by 1 base; junction bases not matched to a gene: 10. Germline V lookup: CDR1 SGHKS, CDR2 YYEKEE (reference sequence). The CDR3 sequence is CASSPDWTGRNTEAFF. CDR3 nucleotide sequence: TGTGCCAGCAGCCCAGACTGGACAGGAAGGAACACTGAAGCTTTCTTT. The full variable domain, completed using reference TRBV5-5 and TRBJ1-1, is DAGVTQSPTHLIKTRGQQVTLRCSPISGHKSVSWYQQVLGQGPQFIFQYYEKEERGRGNFPDRFSARQFPNYSSELNVNALLLGDSALYLCASSPDWTGRNTEAFFGQGTRLTVV.

As DNA, the CDR3 is TGTGCCAGTAGTATTGCTATTGCGGGAGGGCCTGCGAATGAGCAGTTCTTC. It codes for CASSIAIAGGPANEQFF. The chain joins TRBV19 to TRBJ2-1; 9 bases agree with TRBD2. The V and J ends lost 3 bases and 7 bases, in that order; junction bases with no gene match: 13. The CDR3 is 17 residues long. From germline, CDR1 is LNHDA and CDR2 SQIVND (reference sequence).

The genes are TRBV7-2 and TRBJ2-7, with 8 bases that match TRBD1. V dropped 2 bases and J dropped 2; count of bases not matched to a gene: 11. The CDR3 sequence is 17 residues long. CDR1 is SGHTA, CDR2 FQGNSA, per germline. Here the CDR3 reads CASSLFPQGAVTYEQYF. The CDR3 coding sequence is TGTGCCAGCAGCTTATTTCCTCAGGGGGCTGTTACCTACGAGCAGTACTTC.